The clone carrying this TCR beta chain came up a few times. The sample is drawn from a study of regulatory T cells in long-lasting Graves disease. This CDR3 is 14 amino acids long. Deletions cut 7 bases from V and 7 bases from J, with 14 bases between. Germline loops: CDR1 MDHEN, CDR2 SYDVKM. Time point specified: newly diagnosed GD, antithyroid drugs for less than 3 months. Preparation of the TCR library used RNA extracted from PBMCs. In building TCR beta libraries, iRepertoire HTBI primers were used together with Arm-PCR of CDR3 regions. MiXCR was run by TCRdb on the multiplex PCR reads, yielding one entry per CDR3 protein. The table records 500,000 or so distinct CDR3 sequences, 14% of them present only once. This sample also appeared in a second study, on T cells in Graves' hyperthyroidism and ophthalmopathy. Turning to that study: Absent ophthalmopathy progression within 18 months defined stable Graves' hyperthyroidism.

The TCR originated in a woman aged 45-65 years with Graves disease. The rearrangement uses TRBV28 and TRBJ1-6, with D unclear. This material consisted of peripheral blood mononuclear cells (PBMCs), taken at new diagnosis, from a patient treated with antithyroid drugs. The CDR3 loop reads CASIGPPENSPLHF. The CDR3 nucleotides read TGTGCCAGCATCGGACCTCCTGAAAATTCACCCCTCCACTTT. The variable domain in full, completed from reference TRBV28 and TRBJ1-6, reads DVKVTQSSRYLVKRTGEKVFLECVQDMDHENMFWYRQDPGLGLRLIYFSYDVKMKEKGDIPEGYSVSREKKERFSLILESASTNQTSMYLCASIGPPENSPLHFGNGTRLTVT.